The entry below gives a single TCR beta chain sequence along with its context. The data are from a study of control samples from healthy donors and cancer patients. V lost 0 bases and J 13 bases, leaving 10 bases between the germline ends. The CDR3 is 12 amino acids. Germline CDR1 is SGHKS and CDR2 is YYEKEE (reference sequence). TCRdb's copy holds only in-frame clones and misses some; the assay was immunoSEQ multiplex PCR. The sample has under 200,000 clones, 91% seen once; the top ten hold 1.5%. This clonotype was sampled from a woman aged 30 to 39 in good health. The chain employs TRBV5-5 and TRBJ1-4; D is unclear. Sequenced material: blood. CDR3 in amino acids: CASSLGSAGLFF. CDR3 nucleotide sequence: TGTGCCAGCAGCTTGGGGTCCGCGGGACTGTTTTTT.